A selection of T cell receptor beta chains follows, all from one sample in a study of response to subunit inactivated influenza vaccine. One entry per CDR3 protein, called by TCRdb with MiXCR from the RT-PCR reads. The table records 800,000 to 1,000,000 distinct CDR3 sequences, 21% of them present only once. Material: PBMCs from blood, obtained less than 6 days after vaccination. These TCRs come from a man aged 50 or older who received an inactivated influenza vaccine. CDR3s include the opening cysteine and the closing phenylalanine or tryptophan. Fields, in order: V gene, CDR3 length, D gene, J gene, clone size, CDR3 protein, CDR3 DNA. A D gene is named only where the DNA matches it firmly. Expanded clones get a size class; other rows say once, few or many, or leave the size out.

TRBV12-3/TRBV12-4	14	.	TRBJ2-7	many	CASSVLLTGYEQYF	TGTGCCAGCAGTGTCCTCCTGACAGGCTACGAGCAGTACTTC
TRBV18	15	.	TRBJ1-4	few	CASSRTGATNEKLFF	TGTGCCAGCTCACGAACCGGGGCAACTAATGAAAAACTGTTTTTT
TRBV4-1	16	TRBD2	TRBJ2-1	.	CASSQFLAGGPEEQFF	TGCGCCAGCAGCCAATTCCTAGCGGGAGGGCCAGAGGAGCAGTTCTTC
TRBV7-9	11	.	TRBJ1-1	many	CASSRGTEAFF	TGTGCCAGCAGTCGGGGCACTGAAGCTTTCTTT
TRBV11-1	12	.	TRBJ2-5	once	CASADGQETQYF	TGTGCCAGCGCGGACGGACAAGAGACCCAGTACTTC
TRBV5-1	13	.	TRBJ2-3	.	CASRRESADTQYF	TGCGCCAGCCGCCGGGAGAGTGCAGATACGCAGTATTTT
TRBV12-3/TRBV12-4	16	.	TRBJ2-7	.	CASSSDYFGSSYEQYF	TGTGCCAGCAGTTCTGATTACTTTGGGAGCTCCTACGAGCAGTACTTC
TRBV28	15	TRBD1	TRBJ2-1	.	CASSPRTGGYTEQFF	TGTGCCAGCAGTCCCCGGACAGGGGGCTACACTGAGCAGTTCTTC
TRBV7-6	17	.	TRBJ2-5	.	CASSPLAYVGSGETQYF	TGTGCCAGCAGCCCGCTGGCGTATGTAGGGAGCGGGGAGACCCAGTACTTC
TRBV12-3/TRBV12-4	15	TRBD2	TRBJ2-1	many	CASSSSGGRYNEQFF	TGTGCCAGCAGTTCTAGCGGGGGGCGATACAATGAGCAGTTCTTC
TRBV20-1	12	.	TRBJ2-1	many	CSARVGYNEQFF	TGCAGTGCTAGAGTGGGATACAATGAGCAGTTCTTC
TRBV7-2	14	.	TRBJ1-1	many	CASSFTRVGTEAFF	TGTGCCAGCAGCTTTACAAGGGTAGGCACTGAAGCTTTCTTT
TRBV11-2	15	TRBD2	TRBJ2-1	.	CASRPGLARRNEQFF	TGTGCCAGCAGGCCGGGACTAGCGAGAAGGAATGAGCAGTTCTTC
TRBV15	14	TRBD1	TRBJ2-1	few	CATTRDRGNNEQFF	TGTGCCACCACTCGGGACAGGGGGAACAATGAGCAGTTCTTC
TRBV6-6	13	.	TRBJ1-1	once	CASSYSAGAEAFF	TGTGCCAGCAGTTACTCGGCAGGGGCTGAAGCTTTCTTT
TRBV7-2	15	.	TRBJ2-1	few	CASTLNRATANEQFF	TGTGCCAGCACCTTAAACCGGGCCACGGCCAATGAGCAGTTCTTC
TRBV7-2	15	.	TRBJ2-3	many	CASSSGQFHTDTQYF	TGTGCCAGCAGCTCCGGACAGTTTCACACAGATACGCAGTATTTT
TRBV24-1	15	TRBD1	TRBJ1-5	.	CATSDSRGVNQPQHF	TGTGCCACCAGTGATTCCAGGGGGGTGAATCAGCCCCAGCATTTT
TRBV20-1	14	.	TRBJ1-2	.	CSASRTGGTGGYTF	TGCAGTGCTAGCCGGACCGGAGGAACTGGTGGCTACACCTTC
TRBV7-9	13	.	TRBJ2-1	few	CASSYTSYNEQFF	TGTGCCAGCAGCTATACTAGTTACAATGAGCAGTTCTTC
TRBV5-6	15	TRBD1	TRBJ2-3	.	CASSKGGQGADTQYF	TGTGCCAGCAGCAAAGGGGGACAGGGGGCAGATACGCAGTATTTT
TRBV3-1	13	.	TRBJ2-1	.	CASSQASSNEQFF	TGTGCCAGCAGCCAAGCTAGCAGCAATGAGCAGTTCTTC
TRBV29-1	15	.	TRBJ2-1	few	CSVEDLIVGYNEQFF	TGCAGCGTTGAAGATTTGATAGTCGGGTACAATGAGCAGTTCTTC
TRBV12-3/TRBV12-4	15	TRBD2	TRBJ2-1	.	CAISQGRGAYNEQFF	TGTGCCATCAGCCAAGGGCGGGGGGCCTACAATGAGCAGTTCTTC
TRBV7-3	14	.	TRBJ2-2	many	CASSHSSNTGELFF	TGTGCCAGCAGCCACTCCTCGAACACCGGGGAGCTGTTTTTT
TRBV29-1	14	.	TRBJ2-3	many	CSVVLFTSTDTQYF	TGCAGCGTCGTCCTTTTTACTAGCACAGATACGCAGTATTTT
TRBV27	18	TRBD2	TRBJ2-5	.	CASSPGTSGRVGVETQYF	TGTGCCAGCAGTCCTGGGACTAGCGGGAGGGTGGGTGTCGAGACCCAGTACTTC
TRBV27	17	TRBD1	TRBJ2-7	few	CASSLSIGGYPGDEQYF	TGTGCCAGCAGTTTATCGATAGGGGGCTATCCTGGAGACGAGCAGTACTTC
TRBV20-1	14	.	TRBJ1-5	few	CSASPAYSNQPQHF	TGCAGTGCTAGCCCGGCATATAGCAATCAGCCCCAGCATTTT
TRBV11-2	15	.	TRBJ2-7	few	CASSLVTSTIYEQYF	TGTGCCAGCAGCTTAGTTACGTCGACCATCTACGAGCAGTACTTC
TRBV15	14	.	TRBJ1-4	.	CATSWTATNEKLFF	TGTGCCACCAGCTGGACAGCAACTAATGAAAAACTGTTTTTT
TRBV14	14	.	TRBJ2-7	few	CATSYRAGSYEQYF	TGTGCCACTTCATACCGGGCAGGGTCGTACGAGCAGTACTTC
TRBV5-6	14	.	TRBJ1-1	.	CASSWRDGNTEAFF	TGTGCCAGCAGCTGGCGGGACGGGAACACTGAAGCTTTCTTT
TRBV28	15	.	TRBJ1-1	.	CASSLKGRGGTEAFF	TGTGCCAGCAGTTTAAAGGGCAGGGGCGGGACTGAAGCTTTCTTT
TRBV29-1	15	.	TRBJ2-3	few	CSVPQGSASTDTQYF	TGCAGCGTTCCTCAGGGTTCGGCTAGCACAGATACGCAGTATTTT
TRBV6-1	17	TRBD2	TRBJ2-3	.	CASSRRPSGGGSDTQYF	TGTGCCAGCAGTCGACGCCCTAGCGGGGGAGGGTCAGATACGCAGTATTTT
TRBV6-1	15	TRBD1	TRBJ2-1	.	CASGTGRLSYNEQFF	TGTGCCAGCGGGACAGGCCGCCTGTCCTACAATGAGCAGTTCTTC
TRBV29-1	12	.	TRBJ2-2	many	CSVGDRTGELFF	TGCAGCGTTGGGGACCGCACCGGGGAGCTGTTTTTT
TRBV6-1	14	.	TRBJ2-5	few	CASRAPGGRETQYF	TGTGCCAGCAGAGCCCCGGGGGGCCGGGAGACCCAGTACTTC
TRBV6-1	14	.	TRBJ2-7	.	CASSHTGIVGEQYF	TGTGCCAGCAGCCATACAGGGATCGTAGGCGAGCAGTACTTC
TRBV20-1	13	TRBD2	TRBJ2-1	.	CSETSGGGNEQFF	TGCAGTGAGACTAGCGGGGGGGGCAATGAGCAGTTCTTC
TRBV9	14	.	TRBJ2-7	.	CASSVEGHSYEQYF	TGTGCCAGCAGCGTAGAAGGACACTCCTACGAGCAGTACTTC
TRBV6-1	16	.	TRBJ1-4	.	CASKIETRATNEKLFF	TGTGCCAGCAAAATTGAAACGAGAGCAACTAATGAAAAACTGTTTTTT
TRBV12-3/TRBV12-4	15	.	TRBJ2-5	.	CASKAGGTTTVAQYF	TGTGCCAGCAAGGCAGGCGGCACCACCACTGTGGCCCAGTACTTC
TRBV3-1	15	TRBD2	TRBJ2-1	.	CASSLPLAGGNEQFF	TGTGCCAGCAGCCTTCCACTAGCGGGAGGAAATGAGCAGTTCTTC
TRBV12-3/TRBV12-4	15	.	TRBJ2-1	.	CASSSPLRARGGQFF	TGTGCCAGCAGTTCGCCCCTTAGGGCCAGGGGCGGGCAGTTCTTC
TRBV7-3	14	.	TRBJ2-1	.	CASSLNGPRDEQFF	TGTGCCAGCAGCTTAAACGGACCCCGCGATGAGCAGTTCTTC
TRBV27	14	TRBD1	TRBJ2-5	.	CASRRQGVRETQYF	TGTGCCAGCAGACGACAGGGAGTCCGAGAGACCCAGTACTTC
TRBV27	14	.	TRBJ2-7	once	CASSLYGTGNEQYF	TGTGCCAGCAGTTTATATGGGACGGGCAACGAGCAGTACTTC
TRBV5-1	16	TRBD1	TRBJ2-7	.	CASSLGGQLTTYEQYF	TGCGCCAGCAGCTTGGGGGGACAGCTAACCACCTACGAGCAGTACTTC
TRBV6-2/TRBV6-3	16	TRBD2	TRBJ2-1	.	CASSKRLAGKGNEQFF	TGTGCCAGCAGTAAAAGACTAGCGGGCAAAGGGAATGAGCAGTTCTTC
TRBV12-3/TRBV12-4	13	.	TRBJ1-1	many	CASSFAENTEAFF	TGTGCCAGCAGTTTTGCAGAGAACACTGAAGCTTTCTTT
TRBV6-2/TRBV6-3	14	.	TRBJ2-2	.	CASSSMRNTGELFF	TGTGCCAGCAGTTCAATGCGGAACACCGGGGAGCTGTTTTTT
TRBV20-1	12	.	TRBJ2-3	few	CSADDEGDTQYF	TGCAGTGCCGATGACGAGGGGGATACGCAGTATTTT
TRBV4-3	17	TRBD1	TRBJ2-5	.	CASSQTPTGLGLETQYF	TGCGCCAGCAGCCAAACCCCGACAGGGCTGGGGCTAGAGACCCAGTACTTC
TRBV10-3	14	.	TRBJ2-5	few	CAISVAGNKETQYF	TGTGCCATCAGCGTAGCCGGAAACAAAGAGACCCAGTACTTC
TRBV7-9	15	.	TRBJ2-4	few	CASSLGSSAKNIQYF	TGTGCCAGCAGCTTAGGGTCCTCAGCCAAAAACATTCAGTACTTC